This paragraph reports one TCR beta chain. CDR3 length: 13 residues. Trimming at V came to 6 bases and at J to 3 bases, leaving 1 base not matched to a gene. Per the germline V gene, CDR1 is MDHEN and CDR2 is SYDVKM. The data were obtained in a study of cytomegalovirus exposure and HLA in healthy donors. Amplification used 60 Vbeta primers and 13 Jbeta primers. Clones were sequenced by immunoSEQ multiplex PCR, and TCRdb holds only the in-frame ones, with some missing. The table shows about 180,000 clones, with about 79% occurring only once. The source material was PBMCs. This TCR came from a man aged 18 to 30 in good health and CMV-seronegative. J is TRBJ1-2 and V is TRBV28; TRBD1 matches 10 bases. The CDR3 nucleotides are TGTGCCAGCAGGGGGACAGGGGACTATGGCTACACCTTC. Translating it yields CASRGTGDYGYTF.